This is a list of T cell receptor beta chains from one sample in a study of T cells after yellow fever vaccination. TCRdb reprocessed the 5' RACE reads with MiXCR, giving one entry per CDR3 protein. Among about 210,000 distinct CDR3 sequences, about 3% were seen once, and the ten largest hold 3.2%. The starting material was CD4+ T cells sorted from PBMCs, obtained 10 days after the yellow fever booster vaccination. The receptors shown here come from a man in his late teens or twenties who received the YFV17D yellow fever vaccine. The CDR3 runs from the conserved cysteine through the conserved F or W. A D gene is named only where the DNA matches it firmly. Expanded clones get a size class; other rows say once, few or many, or leave the size out.

J gene | clone size | D gene | V gene | CDR3 protein | CDR3 DNA
TRBJ1-1 | many | NA | TRBV14 | CASSQDPASTEAFF | TGTGCCAGCAGCCAAGATCCGGCGTCCACTGAAGCTTTCTTT
TRBJ1-1 | NA | NA | TRBV19 | CASTGALGQDTEAFF | TGTGCCAGTACTGGGGCCTTGGGGCAGGACACTGAAGCTTTCTTT
TRBJ1-2 | NA | TRBD1 | TRBV5-5 | CASSWRTGGIGYTF | TGTGCCAGCAGCTGGAGGACAGGGGGCATCGGCTACACCTTC
TRBJ2-1 | few | NA | TRBV18 | CASSPKLGGPSENEQFF | TGTGCCAGCTCACCAAAGCTTGGCGGACCGTCCGAGAATGAGCAGTTCTTC
TRBJ1-2 | few | TRBD1 | TRBV10-3 | CAITETGLYNYGYTF | TGTGCCATCACCGAGACAGGGCTCTATAACTATGGCTACACCTTC
TRBJ1-3 | NA | NA | TRBV7-8 | CASSLQPTNRNTIYF | TGTGCCAGCAGCTTACAGCCCACCAACCGGAACACCATATATTTT
TRBJ1-1 | many | NA | TRBV30 | CASGRREAFF | TGTGCCTCCGGGAGGAGGGAAGCTTTCTTT
TRBJ2-1 | many | NA | TRBV7-9 | CASSFSGYNEQFF | TGTGCCAGCAGTTTTAGCGGCTACAATGAGCAGTTCTTC
TRBJ2-3 | many | TRBD2 | TRBV9 | CASSVSGGEDTQYF | TGTGCCAGCAGCGTTAGCGGGGGTGAAGATACGCAGTATTTT
TRBJ1-6 | NA | NA | TRBV29-1 | CSVAAGSGSPLHF | TGCAGCGTGGCGGCAGGGTCGGGGTCACCCCTCCACTTT
TRBJ2-5 | many | NA | TRBV20-1 | CSARTPTQYF | TGCAGTGCCCGGACTCCTACCCAGTACTTC
TRBJ2-3 | many | TRBD2 | TRBV7-3 | CASSPLGLADTDTQYF | TGTGCCAGCAGCCCGCTGGGACTAGCCGACACAGATACGCAGTATTTT
TRBJ2-2 | NA | TRBD2 | TRBV4-3 | CASSQDFLAGNTGELFF | TGCGCCAGCAGCCAAGATTTCCTAGCGGGGAACACCGGGGAGCTGTTTTTT
TRBJ2-1 | many | TRBD2 | TRBV10-3 | CAISAAGGYNEQFF | TGTGCCATCAGTGCTGCGGGGGGCTACAATGAGCAGTTCTTC
TRBJ2-3 | few | NA | TRBV7-3 | CASSLKRFPDTQYF | TGTGCCAGCAGCTTAAAACGGTTCCCAGATACGCAGTATTTT
TRBJ2-1 | many | NA | TRBV7-9 | CASSPGVGEQFF | TGTGCCAGCAGCCCGGGGGTAGGTGAGCAGTTCTTC
TRBJ2-5 | many | TRBD1 | TRBV4-1 | CASRRMALDRETQYF | TGCGCCAGCAGACGGATGGCTTTGGACAGGGAGACCCAGTACTTC
TRBJ2-5 | few | TRBD2 | TRBV4-3 | CASSQGLGLAGEETQYF | TGCGCCAGCAGCCAAGGTTTGGGACTAGCGGGGGAAGAGACCCAGTACTTC
TRBJ1-5 | many | NA | TRBV28 | CASIGGYSNQPQHF | TGTGCCAGCATCGGCGGCTATAGCAATCAGCCCCAGCATTTT
TRBJ2-1 | few | TRBD2 | TRBV20-1 | CSALGLGNEQFF | TGCAGTGCCCTAGGACTAGGTAATGAGCAGTTCTTC
TRBJ2-2 | many | NA | TRBV4-1 | CASSQVGRGALTGELFF | TGCGCCAGCAGCCAAGTAGGCAGGGGGGCCCTCACCGGGGAGCTGTTTTTT
TRBJ1-1 | NA | NA | TRBV10-3 | CAIRSGLTNTEAFF | TGTGCCATCAGATCGGGACTCACGAACACTGAAGCTTTCTTT
TRBJ2-3 | NA | NA | TRBV20-1 | CSAPLTGGLDTQYF | TGCAGTGCTCCCCTCACCGGGGGTCTAGATACGCAGTATTTT
TRBJ1-6 | many | TRBD1 | TRBV4-2 | CASSKIDRGHSYNSPLHF | TGTGCCAGCAGCAAAATAGACAGGGGGCACTCCTATAATTCACCCCTCCACTTT
TRBJ2-3 | many | NA | TRBV20-1 | CSASIGATDTQYF | TGCAGTGCTAGCATCGGGGCCACAGATACGCAGTATTTT